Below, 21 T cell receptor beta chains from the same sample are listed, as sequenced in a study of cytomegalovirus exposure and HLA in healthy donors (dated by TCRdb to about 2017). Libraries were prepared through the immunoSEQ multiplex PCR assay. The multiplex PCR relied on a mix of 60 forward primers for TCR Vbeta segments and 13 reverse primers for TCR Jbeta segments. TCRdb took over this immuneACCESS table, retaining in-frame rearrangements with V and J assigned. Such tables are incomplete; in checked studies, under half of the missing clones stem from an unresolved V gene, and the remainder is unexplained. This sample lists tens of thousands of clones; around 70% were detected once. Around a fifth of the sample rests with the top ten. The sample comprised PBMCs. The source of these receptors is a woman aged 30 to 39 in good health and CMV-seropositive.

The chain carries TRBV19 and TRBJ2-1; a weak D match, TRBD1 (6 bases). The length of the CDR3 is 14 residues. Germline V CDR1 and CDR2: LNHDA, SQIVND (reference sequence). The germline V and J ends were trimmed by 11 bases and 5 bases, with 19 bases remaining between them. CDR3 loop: CAASSRDTDNEQFF. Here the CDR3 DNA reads TGTGCCGCAAGTAGCCGGGACACCGACAATGAGCAGTTCTTC.

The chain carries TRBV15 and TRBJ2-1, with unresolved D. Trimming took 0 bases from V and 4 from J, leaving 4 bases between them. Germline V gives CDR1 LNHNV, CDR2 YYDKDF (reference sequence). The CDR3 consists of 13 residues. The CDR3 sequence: CATSRDQYNEQFF. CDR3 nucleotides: TGTGCCACCAGCAGAGATCAGTACAATGAGCAGTTCTTC.

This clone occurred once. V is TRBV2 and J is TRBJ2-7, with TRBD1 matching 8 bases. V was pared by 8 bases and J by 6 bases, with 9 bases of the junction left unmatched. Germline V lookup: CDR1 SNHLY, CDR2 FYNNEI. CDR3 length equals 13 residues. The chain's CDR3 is CASGRQGRSEQYF. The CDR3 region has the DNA TGTGCCAGCGGCAGACAGGGGCGCTCCGAGCAGTACTTC.

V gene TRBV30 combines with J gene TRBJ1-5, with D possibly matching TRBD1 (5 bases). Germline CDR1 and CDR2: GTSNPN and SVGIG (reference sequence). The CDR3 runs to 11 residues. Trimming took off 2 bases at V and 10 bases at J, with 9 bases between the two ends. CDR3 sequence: CAWSSQGPQHF. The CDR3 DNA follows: TGTGCCTGGAGTTCGCAGGGACCCCAGCATTTT.

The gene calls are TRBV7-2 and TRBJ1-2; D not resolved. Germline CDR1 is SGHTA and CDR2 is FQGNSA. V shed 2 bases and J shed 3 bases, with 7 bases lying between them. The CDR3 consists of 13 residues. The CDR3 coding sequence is TGTGCCAGCAGCTTAAGCCGGGACTATGGCTACACCTTC. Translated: CASSLSRDYGYTF.

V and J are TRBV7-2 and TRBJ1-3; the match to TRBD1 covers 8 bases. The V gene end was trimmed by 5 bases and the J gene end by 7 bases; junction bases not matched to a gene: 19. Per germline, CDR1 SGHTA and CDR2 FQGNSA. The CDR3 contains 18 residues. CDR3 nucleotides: TGTGCCAGCAGCCCCCCCGGGGTAGGAAGGGACAGGCGGAACACCATATATTTT. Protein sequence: CASSPPGVGRDRRNTIYF.

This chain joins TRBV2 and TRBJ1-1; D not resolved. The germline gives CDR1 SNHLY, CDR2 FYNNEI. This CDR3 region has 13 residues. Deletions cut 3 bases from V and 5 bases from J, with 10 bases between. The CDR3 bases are TGTGCCAGCAGTGATGAGCCGAGGACTGAAGCTTTCTTT. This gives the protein CASSDEPRTEAFF.

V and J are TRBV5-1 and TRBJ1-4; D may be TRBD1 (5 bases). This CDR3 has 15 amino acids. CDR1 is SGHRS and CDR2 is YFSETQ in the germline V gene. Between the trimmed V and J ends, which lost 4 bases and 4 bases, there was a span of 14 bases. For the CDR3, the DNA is TGCGCCAGCAGCGGTCATGGGGGAGGTAATGAAAAACTGTTTTTT. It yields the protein CASSGHGGGNEKLFF. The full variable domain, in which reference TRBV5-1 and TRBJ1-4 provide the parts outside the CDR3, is KAGVTQTPRYLIKTRGQQVTLSCSPISGHRSVSWYQQTPGQGLQFLFEYFSETQRNKGNFPGRFSGRQFSNSRSEMNVSTLELGDSALYLCASSGHGGGNEKLFFGSGTQLSVL.

The CDR3 protein is CASSPGTSGNGEQFF. DNA of the CDR3: TGTGCCAGCAGTCCGGGGACTAGCGGGAATGGTGAGCAGTTCTTC. The J gene is TRBJ2-1, the V gene TRBV28; 13 nucleotides agree with TRBD2. With 5 bases clipped from V and 9 bases from J, the junction kept 7 bases outside the gene matches. The V gene's germline CDR1 is MDHEN and CDR2 SYDVKM. The CDR3 has 15 residues.

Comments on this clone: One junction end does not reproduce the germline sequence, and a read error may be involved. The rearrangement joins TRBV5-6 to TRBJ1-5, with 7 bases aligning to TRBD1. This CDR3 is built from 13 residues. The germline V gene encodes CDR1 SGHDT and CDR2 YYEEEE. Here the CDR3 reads CASSLDRNQPQHF. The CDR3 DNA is TGTGCCAGCAGTTTGGACAGGAATCAGCCCCAGCATTTT.

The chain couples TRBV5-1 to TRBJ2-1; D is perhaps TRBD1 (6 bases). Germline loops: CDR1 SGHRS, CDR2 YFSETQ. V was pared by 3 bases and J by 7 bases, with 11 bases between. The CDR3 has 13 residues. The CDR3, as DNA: TGCGCCAGCAGCTCTCAGACAGGTAATGAGCAGTTCTTC. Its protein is CASSSQTGNEQFF.

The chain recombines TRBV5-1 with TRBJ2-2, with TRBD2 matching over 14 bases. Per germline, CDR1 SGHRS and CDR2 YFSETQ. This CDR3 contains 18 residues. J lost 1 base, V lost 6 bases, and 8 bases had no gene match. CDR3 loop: CASTSGTSGSGNTGELFF. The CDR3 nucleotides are TGCGCCAGCACCTCCGGGACTAGCGGGAGCGGGAACACCGGGGAGCTGTTTTTT.

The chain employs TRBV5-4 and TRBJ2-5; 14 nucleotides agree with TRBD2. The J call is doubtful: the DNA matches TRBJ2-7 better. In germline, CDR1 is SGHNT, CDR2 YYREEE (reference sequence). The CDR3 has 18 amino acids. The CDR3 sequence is CASSQGTSGRVRTYEQYF. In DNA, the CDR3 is TGTGCCAGCAGCCAAGGGACTAGCGGGAGAGTAAGGACCTACGAGCAGTACTTC.

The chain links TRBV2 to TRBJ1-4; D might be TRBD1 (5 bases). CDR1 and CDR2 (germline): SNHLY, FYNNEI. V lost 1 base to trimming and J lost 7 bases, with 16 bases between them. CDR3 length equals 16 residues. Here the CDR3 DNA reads TGTGCCAGCAGTGAAGGGGGCAGGGTCGTACGTGAAAAACTGTTTTTT. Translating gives CASSEGGRVVREKLFF. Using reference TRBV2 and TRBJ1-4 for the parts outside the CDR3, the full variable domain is EPEVTQTPSHQVTQMGQEVILRCVPISNHLYFYWYRQILGQKVEFLVSFYNNEISEKSEIFDDQFSVERPDGSNFTLKIRSTKLEDSAMYFCASSEGGRVVREKLFFGSGTQLSVL.

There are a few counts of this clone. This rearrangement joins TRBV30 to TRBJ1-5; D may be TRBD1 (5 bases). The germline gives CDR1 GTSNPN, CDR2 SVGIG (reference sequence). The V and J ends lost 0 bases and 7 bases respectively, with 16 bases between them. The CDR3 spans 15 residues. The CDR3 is CAWSVQQGERQPQHF. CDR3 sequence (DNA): TGTGCCTGGAGTGTACAGCAGGGTGAGAGGCAGCCCCAGCATTTT.

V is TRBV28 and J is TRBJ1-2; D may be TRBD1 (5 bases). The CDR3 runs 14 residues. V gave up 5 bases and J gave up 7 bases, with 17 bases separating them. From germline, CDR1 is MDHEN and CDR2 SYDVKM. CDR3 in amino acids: CASSITTGGGGYTF. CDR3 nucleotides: TGTGCCAGCAGTATTACGACCGGGGGTGGTGGCTACACCTTC.

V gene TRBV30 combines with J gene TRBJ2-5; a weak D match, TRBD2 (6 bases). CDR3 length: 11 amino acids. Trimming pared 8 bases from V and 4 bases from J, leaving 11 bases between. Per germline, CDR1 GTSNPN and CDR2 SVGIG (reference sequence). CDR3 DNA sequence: TGTGCCCATACGGAGGGAGAGACCCAGTACTTC. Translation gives CAHTEGETQYF. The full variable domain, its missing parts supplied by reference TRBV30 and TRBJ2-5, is SQTIHQWPATLVQPVGSPLSLECTVEGTSNPNLYWYRQAAGRGLQLLFYSVGIGQISSEVPQNLSASRPQDRQFILSSKKLLLSDSGFYLCAHTEGETQYFGPGTRLLVL.

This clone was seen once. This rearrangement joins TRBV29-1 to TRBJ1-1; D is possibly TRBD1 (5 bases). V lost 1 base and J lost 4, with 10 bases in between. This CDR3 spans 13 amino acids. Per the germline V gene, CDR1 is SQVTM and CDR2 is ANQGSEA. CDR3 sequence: CSVEGQGITEAFF. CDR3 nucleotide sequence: TGCAGCGTTGAAGGGCAGGGTATCACTGAAGCTTTCTTT.

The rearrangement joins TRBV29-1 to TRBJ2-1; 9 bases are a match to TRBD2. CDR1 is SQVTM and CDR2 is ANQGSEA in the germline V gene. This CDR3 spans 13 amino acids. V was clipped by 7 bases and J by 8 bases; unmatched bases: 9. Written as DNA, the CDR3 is TGCAGCGCCTCCGGGACTAGCTTTGATGAGCAGTTCTTC. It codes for CSASGTSFDEQFF.

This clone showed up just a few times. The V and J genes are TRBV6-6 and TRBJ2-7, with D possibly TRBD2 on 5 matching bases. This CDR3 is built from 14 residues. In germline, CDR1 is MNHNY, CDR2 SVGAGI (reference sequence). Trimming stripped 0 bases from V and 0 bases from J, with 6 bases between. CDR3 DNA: TGTGCCAGCAGTTACTCCACTAGCTCCTACGAGCAGTACTTC. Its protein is CASSYSTSSYEQYF.

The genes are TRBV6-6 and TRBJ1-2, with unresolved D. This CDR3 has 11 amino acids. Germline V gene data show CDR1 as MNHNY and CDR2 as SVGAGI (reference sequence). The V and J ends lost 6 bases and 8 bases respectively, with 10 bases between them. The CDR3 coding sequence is TGTGCCAGCAGGGGTCCCAGGGGCTACACCTTC. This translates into CASRGPRGYTF.